This TCR beta chain was captured by sequencing in a study of cytomegalovirus exposure and HLA in healthy donors. Germline values: CDR1 SNHLY, CDR2 FYNNEI. This CDR3 has 15 residues. The V segment lost 5 bases and the J segment 4 bases; nucleotides outside the gene matches: 5. Details on this clone: Its specificity is not known.

Study results and limitations: Evidence from a later analysis indicated that most CMV-associated TCR beta chains looked HLA-restricted. Clonal expansion, a later analysis showed, was greater in HLA-associated TCR beta chains than in equally common others. According to an earlier analysis, most TCR beta V segments yielded productive rearrangements about 90% or about 30% of the time.

PCR primers comprised 60 Vbeta and 13 Jbeta primers. TCRdb's copy holds only in-frame clones and misses some; the assay was immunoSEQ multiplex PCR. This table has 130,000 or so clones, 80% to 85% appearing once. The donors, nominally healthy at sampling, likely had unrecorded immune exposures. The receptor was isolated from a woman aged 50 to 60 in good health and CMV-seropositive. Sequences were obtained from PBMCs. The V call is TRBV2, the J call TRBJ2-1; 10 bases fit TRBD1. The CDR3 nucleotides are TGTGCCAGCAGTTTCGGGACAGGGGTATACAATGAGCAGTTCTTC. This sequence encodes CASSFGTGVYNEQFF.